What follows are 10 T cell receptor beta chains derived from one specimen sequenced in a study of OX40 agonist ivuxolimab in advanced cancers. The assay was immunoSEQ multiplex PCR, and TCRdb's table has in-frame clones only and misses some. The sample holds tens of thousands of clones, 88% seen once. The sequencing used CD4+ or CD8+ T cells sorted from blood, collected in a trial of the OX40 agonist ivuxolimab. The receptors were gathered from an adult with an advanced solid tumor such as melanoma, head and neck, liver or kidney cancer.

This chain uses TRBV5-6 with TRBJ2-4; weak D call: TRBD2 (6 bases). Trimming left V 8 bases short and J 3 bases short, with 12 bases between. The CDR3 length is 13 residues. Germline values: CDR1 SGHDT, CDR2 YYEEEE. The CDR3 sequence: CASSEGGKNIQYF. In nucleotides, the CDR3 is TGTGCCAGTAGCGAGGGAGGCAAAAACATTCAGTACTTC. Supplemented by reference TRBV5-6 and TRBJ2-4, the full variable domain reads DAGVTQSPTHLIKTRGQQVTLRCSPKSGHDTVSWYQQALGQGPQFIFQYYEEEERQRGNFPDRFSGHQFPNYSSELNVNALLLGDSALYLCASSEGGKNIQYFGAGTRLSVL.

The rearrangement uses TRBV6-1 and TRBJ1-1; tentative D call: TRBD1 (5 bases). The CDR3 totals 15 residues. In germline, CDR1 is MNHNS, CDR2 SASEGT. Trimming stripped 2 bases from V and 3 bases from J, with 13 bases between. DNA for the CDR3: TGTGCCAGCAGTGAACGGGGCAATTTGTACACTGAAGCTTTCTTT. It translates to CASSERGNLYTEAFF.

This chain's CDR3 is CASSGLTENTEAFF. The CDR3 DNA is TGTGCCAGCAGTGGCTTGACGGAGAACACTGAAGCTTTCTTT. V gene TRBV6-5 combines with J gene TRBJ1-1, with D unresolved. CDR1 is MNHEY, CDR2 SVGAGI, per germline. The CDR3 has 14 residues. Trimming shortened V by 5 bases and J by 1 base, and 11 bases separated the two germline ends.

This chain joins TRBV6-6 and TRBJ2-3; D might be TRBD1 (5 bases). V lost 6 bases and J lost 2, with 12 bases in between. CDR1 is MNHNY and CDR2 is SVGAGI in the germline V gene (reference sequence). This CDR3 is built from 14 residues. The CDR3: CASRNSRVTDTQYF. In DNA, the CDR3 is TGTGCCAGCAGGAACTCCAGGGTCACAGATACGCAGTATTTT.

Remarks on this clone: At the DNA level, this CDR3 is encoded by other sequences in the same sample as well. Written as DNA, the CDR3 is TGTGCTAGTGGTTTAGTGGGGGGGCGTGATACGCAGTATTTT. Protein sequence: CASGLVGGRDTQYF. The V and J genes are TRBV12-5 and TRBJ2-3; maybe TRBD2 (7 bases). Germline values: CDR1 LGHNT, CDR2 FRNRAP. This CDR3 is built from 14 residues. Trimming left V 3 bases short and J 6 bases short, with 13 bases between.

A word on this clone: The conserved phenylalanine or tryptophan is not found at the CDR3 terminus, so this likely reflects a read error. The chain uses TRBV29-1 and TRBJ1-6; 10 bases agree with TRBD1. The V gene end was trimmed by 7 bases and the J gene end by 10 bases; junction bases not matched to a gene: 10. Germline V CDR1 and CDR2: SQVTM, ANQGSEA. The CDR3 covers 14 residues. The CDR3 here is CSAAGTGDRSPLHL. The CDR3 DNA follows: TGCAGCGCCGCTGGGACAGGGGATCGATCACCCCTCCACCTT.

The chain carries TRBV9 and TRBJ1-2; D ambiguous. The CDR3 contains 17 residues. Germline CDR1 SGDLS, CDR2 YYNGEE. The germline V and J ends were trimmed by 4 bases and 2 bases, with 21 bases remaining between them. CDR3 nucleotides: TGTGCCAGCAGCCAACAAAAACAGAGGACGGACAACTATGGCTACACCTTC. Protein: CASSQQKQRTDNYGYTF.

This clone was detected once. This chain links TRBV5-6 with TRBJ2-5; D uncertain. V lost 4 bases, J lost 2 bases, and 12 bases lay in between. The germline CDR1 and CDR2 sequences are SGHDT and YYEEEE. This CDR3 spans 14 amino acids. CDR3: CASSVGNRQETQYF. As DNA, the CDR3 is TGTGCCAGCAGCGTTGGGAACAGACAAGAGACCCAGTACTTC.

This chain uses TRBV27 with TRBJ1-4; D is unclear. CDR1 is MNHEY, CDR2 SMNVEV, per germline (reference sequence). This CDR3 region has 17 residues. Trimming pared 5 bases from V and 4 bases from J, leaving 20 bases between. In DNA form, the CDR3 reads TGTGCCAGCAGTAGATCAGGCCTAGGGATACTTAATGAAAAACTGTTTTTT. This codes for CASSRSGLGILNEKLFF.

The chain couples TRBV5-8 to TRBJ1-4; no reliable D call. In germline, CDR1 is SGHTS, CDR2 YDEGEE. V was cut by 2 bases and J by 4 bases, with 9 bases left in between. CDR3 size: 14 residues. The CDR3, as DNA: TGTGCCAGCAGCTTCGGCAGAAATAATGAAAAACTGTTTTTT. Translating gives CASSFGRNNEKLFF.